These 20 T cell receptor beta chains were all obtained from the same sample, sequenced in a study of CD8 T cells in Susac syndrome (dated by TCRdb to the late 2010s). Preparation of the library involved the immunoSEQ multiplex PCR assay. RNA was extracted with the RNeasy kit and 0.5 to 1 ug was reverse transcribed using random hexamers. TCRdb reprocessed the public reads (quality trimming at Q25 with fastp, clone calling with MiXCR) and kept in-frame beta chains. Entries that share a CDR3 protein sequence are merged under the most common genes and DNA. The table for this sample lists approximately 190,000 distinct CDR3 sequences; approximately 93% of them were counted only once. Together, the top ten hold 0.1% of the sample. The sequenced sample was CD4+ T cells from PBMCs. The receptors were sampled from a human donor in good health.

The rearrangement uses TRBV29-1 and TRBJ1-4; D is undetermined. Trimming took 5 bases from V and 8 from J, leaving 18 bases between them. CDR1 is SQVTM, CDR2 ANQGSEA, per germline. CDR3 length: 14 amino acids. The CDR3, as DNA: TGCAGCGTTTTAGGGTCCAGACCCGAGGAAAAACTGTTTTTT. It yields the protein CSVLGSRPEEKLFF.

The rearrangement links TRBV15 to TRBJ1-3; D call uncertain. V was shortened by 10 bases and J by 0 bases, with 13 bases between the two germline ends. The CDR3 length is 14 residues. Germline CDR1 and CDR2: LNHNV and YYDKDF (reference sequence). The CDR3, as DNA: TGTGCCAGCGAAGGGAGGGACTCTGGAAACACCATATATTTT. Translated: CASEGRDSGNTIYF.

The chain couples TRBV19 to TRBJ2-3; tentative D call: TRBD2 (6 bases). V was shortened by 3 bases and J by 11 bases, with 15 bases between the two germline ends. CDR1 and CDR2 from the germline V gene are LNHDA and SQIVND (reference sequence). The CDR3 sequence is 13 residues long. The CDR3 bases are TGTGCCAGTAGTATTCCGGCCCGCGGGGTGCAGTATTTT. Protein sequence: CASSIPARGVQYF.

V usage is TRBV29-1 and J usage is TRBJ2-5, with TRBD1 matching 10 bases. Germline CDR1 reads SQVTM; CDR2 reads ANQGSEA. Trimming removed 3 bases from V and 5 bases from J; junction bases left unmatched: 9. This CDR3 contains 15 residues. This CDR3 reads CSVEGDRGCSETQYF. CDR3 DNA: TGCAGCGTTGAGGGGGACAGGGGCTGCTCGGAGACCCAGTACTTC.

This clonotype was counted once. The V and J genes are TRBV3-1 and TRBJ2-2; D assignment may be TRBD1 or TRBD2 (5 bases each). This CDR3 spans 19 amino acids. V was cut by 1 base and J by 0 bases, with 18 bases left in between. Germline V gives CDR1 LGHDT, CDR2 YNNKEL (reference sequence). CDR3 amino acids: CASSQALSSGRTNTGELFF. The CDR3 DNA reads as TGTGCCAGCAGCCAAGCTCTAAGTTCGGGACGGACGAACACCGGGGAGCTGTTTTTT.

This chain joins TRBV28 and TRBJ2-2; tentatively, D is TRBD2 (6 bases). Between the trimmed V and J ends, which lost 6 bases and 4 bases, there was a span of 18 bases. The germline CDR1 and CDR2 sequences are MDHEN and SYDVKM. The CDR3 is 16 residues long. CDR3 nucleotide sequence: TGTGCCAGCAGGAGGGGAGGAAGCCTGATCACCGGGGAGCTGTTTTTT. Residues: CASRRGGSLITGELFF.

This sequence joins TRBV28 and TRBJ2-7; TRBD1 matches 7 bases. Per germline, CDR1 MDHEN and CDR2 SYDVKM. The CDR3 has 14 amino acids. The junction had 8 bases not matched to a gene; V was cut back by 5 bases and J by 4 bases. As DNA, the CDR3 is TGTGCCAGCAGTATGACAGGGTTTGTGTACGAGCAGTACTTC. Translation: CASSMTGFVYEQYF.

The V and J genes are TRBV11-2 and TRBJ2-7; the match to TRBD1 covers 8 bases. The CDR3 loop spans 18 amino acids. V lost 2 bases and J lost 0; bases outside the gene matches: 12. Germline V gene lookup returns CDR1 SGHAT and CDR2 FQNNGV. In nucleotides, the CDR3 is TGTGCCAGCAGCTTATTTATAGGCGGACAGGGATTCTCCTACGAGCAGTACGTC. This codes for CASSLFIGGQGFSYEQYV.

The chain links TRBV5-1 to TRBJ1-1; D is unclear. CDR3 length equals 13 residues. Trimming shortened V by 7 bases and J by 6 bases, and 16 bases separated the two germline ends. Germline V CDR1 and CDR2: SGHRS, YFSETQ. The DNA of the CDR3 is TGCGCCAGCGCGGAGATGGGCCGCCCTGAAGCTTTCTTT. This encodes CASAEMGRPEAFF.

This clonotype was seen only a few times. The chain has TRBV19 and TRBJ2-5; D is unresolved. Trimming took 3 bases from V and 5 from J, leaving 4 bases between them. The CDR3 is 11 residues long. Germline loops: CDR1 LNHDA, CDR2 SQIVND (reference sequence). The CDR3 nucleotides are TGTGCCAGTAGTATGGGGGAGACCCAGTACTTC. Residues: CASSMGETQYF.

The chain employs TRBV5-1 and TRBJ1-4, with 7 bases lining up with TRBD1. With V trimmed by 0 bases and J by 3 bases, 5 bases remained unmatched. The CDR3 runs to 16 residues. Germline lookup yields CDR1 SGHRS and CDR2 YFSETQ. CDR3 residues: CASSLAGGQSNEKLFF. In DNA, the CDR3 is TGCGCCAGCAGCTTGGCAGGGGGACAGTCTAATGAAAAACTGTTTTTT.

The rearrangement joins TRBV7-2 to TRBJ2-7; 12 nucleotides match TRBD1. CDR1 and CDR2 from the germline V gene are SGHTA and FQGNSA. This CDR3 is built from 14 residues. Trimming took 5 bases from V and 6 from J; bases not matched to a gene: 5. CDR3 sequence reads: CASSAGTGGFEQYF. CDR3 sequence (DNA): TGTGCCAGCAGCGCAGGGACAGGGGGCTTCGAGCAGTACTTC. The complete variable domain, with remaining parts taken from reference TRBV7-2 and TRBJ2-7, reads GAGVSQSPSNKVTEKGKDVELRCDPISGHTALYWYRQSLGQGLEFLIYFQGNSAPDKSGLPSDRFSAERTGGSVSTLTIQRTQQEDSAVYLCASSAGTGGFEQYFGPGTRLTVT.

The V gene is TRBV6-5, the J gene TRBJ1-6, with D hard to call. There are 17 residues in the CDR3. Germline CDR1 and CDR2: MNHEY and SVGAGI. V lost 4 bases to trimming and J lost 10 bases, with 23 bases between them. CDR3 residues: CASSSLLSQVKQSPLHF. In DNA form, the CDR3 reads TGTGCCAGCAGTTCCCTCCTCTCTCAGGTTAAACAGTCACCCCTCCACTTT.

This clonotype has a single count. The chain couples TRBV7-2 to TRBJ2-5; D unresolved. From germline, CDR1 is SGHTA and CDR2 FQGNSA. This CDR3 comprises 13 residues. Between the trimmed V and J ends, which lost 2 bases and 3 bases, there was a span of 7 bases. This CDR3 is CASSLSTEETQYF. Written as DNA, the CDR3 is TGTGCCAGCAGCTTATCGACGGAAGAGACCCAGTACTTC.

The V call is TRBV10-3, the J call TRBJ1-1; a weak D match, TRBD1 (6 bases). The germline V gene encodes CDR1 ENHRY and CDR2 SYGVKD. The ends were cut back, 2 bases at V and 1 base at J, with 11 bases in the middle. This CDR3 has 15 residues. The CDR3, as DNA: TGTGCCATCAGTGAGCCCACAGGGCCGAACACTGAAGCTTTCTTT. Translation: CAISEPTGPNTEAFF.

The rearrangement links TRBV29-1 to TRBJ1-1; 8 bases line up with TRBD1. The CDR3 is 19 amino acids. The J segment lost 0 bases and the V segment lost 7 bases, leaving 22 bases of the junction unmatched. Germline values: CDR1 SQVTM, CDR2 ANQGSEA. CDR3 region: CSATVGLTGVGTMNTEAFF. The DNA of the CDR3 is TGCAGCGCCACAGTGGGCCTGACAGGGGTGGGCACTATGAACACTGAAGCTTTCTTT. The whole variable domain, remainder taken from reference TRBV29-1 and TRBJ1-1, is SAVISQKPSRDICQRGTSLTIQCQVDSQVTMMFWYRQQPGQSLTLIATANQGSEATYESGFVIDKFPISRPNLTFSTLTVSNMSPEDSSIYLCSATVGLTGVGTMNTEAFFGQGTRLTVV.

Notes on this clonotype: At one of its ends the junction is not consistent with the germline gene, which may arise from a read error. This chain connects TRBV7-2 to TRBJ2-3; 7 nucleotides agree with TRBD2. The CDR3 loop spans 16 amino acids. In germline, CDR1 is SGHTA, CDR2 FQGNSA. In nucleotides, the CDR3 is TGTGCCAGCAGCCTTCGGGGGGTTCAAACCACAGATACGCAGTACTTT. Protein: CASSLRGVQTTDTQYF.

CDR3 DNA: TGTGCCAGCAGCGTAGGGGGACAGTACGAGCAGTACTTC. Translation gives CASSVGGQYEQYF. This chain links TRBV9 with TRBJ2-7; TRBD1 matches at 7 bases. Germline V gives CDR1 SGDLS, CDR2 YYNGEE. Trimming cost V 0 bases and J 4 bases; bases outside gene matches: 1. The CDR3 consists of 13 residues.

This clonotype was seen once. The rearrangement joins TRBV7-2 to TRBJ2-3, with D possibly matching TRBD2 (5 bases). In germline, CDR1 is SGHTA, CDR2 FQGNSA. This CDR3 has 16 residues. V was pared by 0 bases and J by 5 bases, with 15 bases between. In DNA form, the CDR3 reads TGTGCCAGCAGCTTAGCGCAAAGAGCGGTAAAAGATACGCAGTATTTT. Its translation: CASSLAQRAVKDTQYF.

This chain links TRBV20-1 with TRBJ2-3, with a weak D call TRBD2 (6 bases). Germline loops: CDR1 DFQATT, CDR2 SNEGSKA (reference sequence). Between the trimmed V and J ends, which lost 6 bases and 0 bases, there was a span of 13 bases. The CDR3 sequence is 14 residues long. The CDR3 region has the DNA TGCAGTGCCGCACCCGGGACTAGCACAGATACGCAGTATTTT. It translates to CSAAPGTSTDTQYF.